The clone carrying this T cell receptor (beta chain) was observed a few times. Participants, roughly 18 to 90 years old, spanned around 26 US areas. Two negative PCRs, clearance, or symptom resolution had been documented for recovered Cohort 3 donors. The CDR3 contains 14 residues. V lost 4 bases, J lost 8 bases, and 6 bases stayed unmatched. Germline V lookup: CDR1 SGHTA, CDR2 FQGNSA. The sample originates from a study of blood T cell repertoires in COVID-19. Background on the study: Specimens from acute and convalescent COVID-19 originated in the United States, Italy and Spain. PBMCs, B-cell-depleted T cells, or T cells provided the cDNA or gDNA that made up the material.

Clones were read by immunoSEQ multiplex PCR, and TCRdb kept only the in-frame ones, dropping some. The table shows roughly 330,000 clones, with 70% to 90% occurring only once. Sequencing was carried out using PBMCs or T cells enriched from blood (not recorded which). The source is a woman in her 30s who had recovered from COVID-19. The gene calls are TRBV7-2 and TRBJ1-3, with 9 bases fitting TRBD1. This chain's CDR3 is CASSSGTGRYTIYF. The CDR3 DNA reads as TGTGCCAGCAGCTCCGGGACAGGGAGGTACACCATATATTTT.